Reported below is one TCR beta chain. Original methodology: Estimation of nucleated cell counts relied on the amplification of reference gene primers. Data came from immunoSEQ multiplex PCR; TCRdb stores just in-frame clones and leaves some out. Clone size and the V and J calls come from that table; the DNA yielded D and trimming. This sample has some 250,000 clones, with roughly 90% found just once. The data stem from a study of blood T cell repertoires in COVID-19. Study details: COVID-19 samples collected from the United States, Italy and Spain covered acute and convalescent phases.

Trimming took 6 bases from V and 2 from J; bases not matched to a gene: 4. CDR1 SGHVS and CDR2 FNYEAQ come from the germline V gene. This CDR3 has 15 residues. The source material was peripheral blood. The source is a man aged 30-40 years who had recovered from COVID-19. This chain uses TRBV7-6 with TRBJ2-6; TRBD1 aligns across 7 bases. CDR3 loop: CASSPGQAGANVLTF. In DNA, the CDR3 is TGTGCCAGCAGTCCCGGACAGGCTGGGGCCAACGTCCTGACTTTC.